This T cell receptor beta chain is from a study of T cells in Graves' hyperthyroidism and ophthalmopathy. Study-wide results and caveats: Among thyroid clonotypes expanded above 0.001, most also appeared in blood.

The table lists this clonotype with many counts. No antigen is known for it. Authors of the study amplified TCR beta CDR3 regions from RNA transcripts. Researchers ran a first-round RT-PCR on the TCR CDR3 using the HTBI primer set. MiXCR, applied by TCRdb to the multiplex PCR reads, yields one record per CDR3 protein. The profile shows 300,000 to 350,000 distinct CDR3 sequences, roughly 15% of them singletons. Graves' hyperthyroidism qualified as stable when ophthalmopathy did not progress within 18 months. Subjects aged 18 to 65 presented with newly diagnosed hyperthyroidism of less than 2 months' duration. The source of the PBMCs was around 9 ml of fresh peripheral blood. Material: blood. The sequence was obtained from a man aged 25 to 40 with Graves' hyperthyroidism.

The CDR3 nucleotides read TGTGCCAGCAGCTTAGGGATCTCTGGCTACAATGAGCAGTTCTTC. This encodes CASSLGISGYNEQFF. The chain links TRBV11-3 to TRBJ2-1; D call uncertain. Germline V gives CDR1 SGHNT, CDR2 YENEEA. The CDR3 has 15 amino acids. V was clipped by 1 base and J by 3 bases, with 10 bases between them.